This T cell receptor beta chain was retrieved from a study of regulatory T cells in long-lasting Graves disease. This clonotype was recorded at least ten times. As yet, its antigen is unknown. Regarding the study as a whole: Persistent disease samples used TRBV28, TRBJ1-2 and TRBJ2-5 preferentially.

Time point here: newly diagnosed GD, antithyroid drugs for less than 3 months. Extracted RNA from PBMCs served as the source of the TCR library. Graves' disease was diagnosed by American Thyroid Association guidelines. V lost 1 base and J 6 bases, leaving 10 bases between the germline ends. Germline CDR1 is GTSNPN and CDR2 is SVGIG (reference sequence). This CDR3 has 13 amino acids. Researchers made TCR beta libraries by using iRepertoire HTBI primers and running Arm-PCR on CDR3 regions. From the multiplex PCR reads, TCRdb called clonotypes with MiXCR, one entry per CDR3 protein. The repertoire includes fewer than 650,000 distinct CDR3 sequences, roughly 15% of them detected once, and about 20% sits in the top ten. These data are also associated with another study on T cells in Graves' hyperthyroidism and ophthalmopathy. Turning to that study: First-round RT-PCR of the TCR CDR3 relied on the HTBI primer set.

Here the sequenced sample was peripheral blood mononuclear cells (PBMCs), taken at new diagnosis, from a patient treated with antithyroid drugs. This sequence joins TRBV30 and TRBJ2-1; D not resolved. This sequence was found in a woman younger than 45 with Graves disease. The CDR3 reads CAWSGSRLNEQFF. The CDR3 DNA follows: TGTGCCTGGAGTGGGTCCAGGCTCAATGAGCAGTTCTTC.